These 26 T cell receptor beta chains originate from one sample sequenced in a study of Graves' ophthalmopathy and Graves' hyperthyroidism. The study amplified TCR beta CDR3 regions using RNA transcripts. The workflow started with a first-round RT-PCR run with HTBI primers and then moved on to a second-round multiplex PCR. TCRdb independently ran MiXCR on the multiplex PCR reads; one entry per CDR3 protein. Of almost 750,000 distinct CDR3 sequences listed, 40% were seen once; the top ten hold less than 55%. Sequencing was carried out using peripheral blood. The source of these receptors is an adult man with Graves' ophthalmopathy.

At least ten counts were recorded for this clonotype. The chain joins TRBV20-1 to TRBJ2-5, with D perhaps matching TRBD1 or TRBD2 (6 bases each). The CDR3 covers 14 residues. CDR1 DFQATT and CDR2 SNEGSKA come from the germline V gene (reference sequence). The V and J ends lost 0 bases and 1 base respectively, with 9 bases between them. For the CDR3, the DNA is TGCAGTGCTAGAGAGTGGGGGGCCCAAGAGACCCAGTACTTC. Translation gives CSAREWGAQETQYF.

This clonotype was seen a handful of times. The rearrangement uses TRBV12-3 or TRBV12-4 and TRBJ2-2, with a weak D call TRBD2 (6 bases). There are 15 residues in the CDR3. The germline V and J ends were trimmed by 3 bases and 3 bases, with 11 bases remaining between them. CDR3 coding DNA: TGTGCCAGCAGTTTCAGCGGGCTAGACACCGGGGAGCTGTTTTTT. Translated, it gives CASSFSGLDTGELFF.

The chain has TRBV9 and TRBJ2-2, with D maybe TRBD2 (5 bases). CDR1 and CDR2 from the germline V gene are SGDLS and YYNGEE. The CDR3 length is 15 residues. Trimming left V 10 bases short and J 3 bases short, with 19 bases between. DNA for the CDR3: TGTGCCGGCGGAGGTTCGAGACTCGACACCGGGGAGCTGTTTTTT. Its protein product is CAGGGSRLDTGELFF.

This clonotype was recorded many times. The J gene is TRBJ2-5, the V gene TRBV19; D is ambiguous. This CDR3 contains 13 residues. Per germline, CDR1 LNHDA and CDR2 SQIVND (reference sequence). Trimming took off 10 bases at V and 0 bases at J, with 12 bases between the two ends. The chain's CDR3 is CAINQEHQETQYF. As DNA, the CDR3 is TGTGCCATAAATCAAGAGCACCAAGAGACCCAGTACTTC.

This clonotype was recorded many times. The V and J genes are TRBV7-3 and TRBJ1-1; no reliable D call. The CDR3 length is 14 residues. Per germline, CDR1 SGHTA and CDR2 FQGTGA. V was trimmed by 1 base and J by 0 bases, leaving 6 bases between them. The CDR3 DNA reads TGTGCCAGCAGCTTAAACGGCATGAACACTGAAGCTTTCTTT. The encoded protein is CASSLNGMNTEAFF.

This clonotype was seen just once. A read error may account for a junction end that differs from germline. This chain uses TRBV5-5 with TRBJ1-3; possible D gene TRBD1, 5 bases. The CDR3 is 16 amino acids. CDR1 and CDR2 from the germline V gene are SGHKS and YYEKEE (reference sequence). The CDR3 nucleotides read TGCGCCAGCAGCCCCCCGGCAGGGCAATCGATTTGGGCCATATATTTT. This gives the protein CASSPPAGQSIWAIYF.

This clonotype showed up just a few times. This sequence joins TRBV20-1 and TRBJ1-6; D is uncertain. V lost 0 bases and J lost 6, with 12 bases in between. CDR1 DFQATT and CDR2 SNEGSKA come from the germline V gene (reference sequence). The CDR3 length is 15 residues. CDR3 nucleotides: TGCAGTGCTAGAGATCCCCAGGAAACTAATTCACCCCTCCACTTT. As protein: CSARDPQETNSPLHF.

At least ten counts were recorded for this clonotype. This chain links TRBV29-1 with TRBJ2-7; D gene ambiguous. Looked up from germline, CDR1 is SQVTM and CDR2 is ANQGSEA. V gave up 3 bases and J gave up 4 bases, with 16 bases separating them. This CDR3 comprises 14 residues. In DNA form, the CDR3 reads TGCAGCGTTGAGAGCTCCTCGATCGGGTACGAGCAGTACTTC. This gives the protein CSVESSSIGYEQYF.

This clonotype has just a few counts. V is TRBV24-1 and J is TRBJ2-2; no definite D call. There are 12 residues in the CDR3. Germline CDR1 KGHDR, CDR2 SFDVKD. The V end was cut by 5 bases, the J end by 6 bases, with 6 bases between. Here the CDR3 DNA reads TGTGCCACCAGTGTGCCCGCCGGGGAGCTGTTTTTT. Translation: CATSVPAGELFF.

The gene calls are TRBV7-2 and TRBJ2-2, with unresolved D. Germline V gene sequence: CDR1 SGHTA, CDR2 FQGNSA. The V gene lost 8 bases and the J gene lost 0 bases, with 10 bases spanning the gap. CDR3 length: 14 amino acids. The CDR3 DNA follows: TGTGCCAGCCGTGATTCACCGAACACCGGGGAGCTGTTTTTT. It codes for CASRDSPNTGELFF.

The CDR3 nucleotides read TGTGCCAGCAGCTTTGGACATAAGCCTTACGAGCAGTACTTC. As protein: CASSFGHKPYEQYF. V gene TRBV5-6 combines with J gene TRBJ2-7; the D gene is possibly TRBD1 (5 bases). V lost 2 bases, J lost 4 bases, and 13 bases lay in between. Germline V gene data show CDR1 as SGHDT and CDR2 as YYEEEE. This CDR3 is 14 amino acids long.

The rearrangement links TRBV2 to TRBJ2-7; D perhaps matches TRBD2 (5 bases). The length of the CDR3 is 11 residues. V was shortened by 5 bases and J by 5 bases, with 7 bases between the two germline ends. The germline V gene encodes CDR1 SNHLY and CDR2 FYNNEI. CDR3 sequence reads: CASSRGNEQYF. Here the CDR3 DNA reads TGTGCCAGCAGTCGAGGGAACGAGCAGTACTTC.

CDR3 DNA: TGTGCCAGCAGCTTAGCGGGGCAGGAGAACACTGAAGCTTTCTTT. It specifies CASSLAGQENTEAFF. The chain joins TRBV7-9 to TRBJ1-1; tentative D call: TRBD1 (5 bases). CDR1 SEHNR and CDR2 FQNEAQ come from the germline V gene (reference sequence). This CDR3 is 15 amino acids long. The V gene lost 0 bases and the J gene lost 1 base, with 9 bases spanning the gap.

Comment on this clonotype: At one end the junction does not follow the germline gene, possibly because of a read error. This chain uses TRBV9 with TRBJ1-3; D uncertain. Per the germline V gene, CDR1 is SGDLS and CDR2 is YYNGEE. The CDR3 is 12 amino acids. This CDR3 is CASSGSGNTTYF. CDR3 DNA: TGTGCCAGCTCGGGGTCTGGAAACACCACATATTTT.

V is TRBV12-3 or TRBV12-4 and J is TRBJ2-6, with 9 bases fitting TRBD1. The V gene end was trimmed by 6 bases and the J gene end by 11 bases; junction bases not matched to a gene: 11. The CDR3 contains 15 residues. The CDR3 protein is CASSYRQGGIDVLTF. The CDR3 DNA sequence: TGTGCCAGCAGCTACCGACAGGGGGGGATCGACGTCCTGACTTTC.

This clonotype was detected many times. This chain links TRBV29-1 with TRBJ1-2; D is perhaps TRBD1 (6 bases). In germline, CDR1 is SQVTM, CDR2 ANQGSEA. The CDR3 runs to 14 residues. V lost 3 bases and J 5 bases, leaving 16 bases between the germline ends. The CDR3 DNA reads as TGCAGCGTTGAGGACACCGCAGGGGCATATGGCTACACCTTC. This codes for CSVEDTAGAYGYTF.

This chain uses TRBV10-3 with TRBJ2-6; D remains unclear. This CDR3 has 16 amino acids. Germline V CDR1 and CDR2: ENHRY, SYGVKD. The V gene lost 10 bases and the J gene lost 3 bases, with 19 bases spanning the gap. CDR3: CASVEELTIGANVLTF. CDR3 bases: TGTGCCAGCGTTGAAGAGCTAACGATTGGGGCCAACGTCCTGACTTTC.

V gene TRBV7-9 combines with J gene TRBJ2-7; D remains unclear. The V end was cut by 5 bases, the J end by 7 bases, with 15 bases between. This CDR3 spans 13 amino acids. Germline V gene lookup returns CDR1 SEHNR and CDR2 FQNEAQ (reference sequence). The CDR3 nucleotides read TGTGCCAGCAGCCAGATTCTGCTTCGGGAGCAGTACTTC. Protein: CASSQILLREQYF. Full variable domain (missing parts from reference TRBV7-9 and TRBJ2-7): DTGVSQNPRHKITKRGQNVTFRCDPISEHNRLYWYRQTLGQGPEFLTYFQNEAQLEKSRLLSDRFSAERPKGSFSTLEIQRTEQGDSAMYLCASSQILLREQYFGPGTRLTVT.

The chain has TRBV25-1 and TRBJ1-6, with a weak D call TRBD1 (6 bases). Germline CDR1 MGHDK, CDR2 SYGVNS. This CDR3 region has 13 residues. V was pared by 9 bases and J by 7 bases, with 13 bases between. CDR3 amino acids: CASFRGRNSPLHF. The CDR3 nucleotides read TGTGCCAGTTTCAGGGGTAGGAATTCACCCCTCCACTTT.

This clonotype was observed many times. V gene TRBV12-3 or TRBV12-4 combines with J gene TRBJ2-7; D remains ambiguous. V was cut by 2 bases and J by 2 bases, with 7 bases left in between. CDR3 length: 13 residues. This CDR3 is CASSLSVTYEQYF. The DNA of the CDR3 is TGTGCCAGCAGTTTAAGCGTTACCTACGAGCAGTACTTC.

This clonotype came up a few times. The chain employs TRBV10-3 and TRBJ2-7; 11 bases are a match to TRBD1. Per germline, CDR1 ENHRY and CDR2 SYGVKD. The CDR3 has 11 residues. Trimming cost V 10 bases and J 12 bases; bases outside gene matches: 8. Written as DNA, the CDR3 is TGTGCCAGCAGAGGACAGGGGGCTACGTACTTC. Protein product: CASRGQGATYF.

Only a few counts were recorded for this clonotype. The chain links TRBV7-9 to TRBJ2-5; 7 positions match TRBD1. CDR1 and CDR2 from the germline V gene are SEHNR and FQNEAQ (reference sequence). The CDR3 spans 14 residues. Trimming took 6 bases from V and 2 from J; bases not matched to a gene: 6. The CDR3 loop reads CASSHTTGQETQYF. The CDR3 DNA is TGTGCCAGCAGTCACACGACAGGGCAAGAGACCCAGTACTTC.

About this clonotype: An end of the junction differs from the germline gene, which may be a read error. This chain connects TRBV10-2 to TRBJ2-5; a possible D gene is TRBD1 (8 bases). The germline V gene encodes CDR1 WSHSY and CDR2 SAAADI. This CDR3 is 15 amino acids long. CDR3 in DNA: TGTGCCAGCAGGGCCGCCGGACAGGGAGGGGAGACCCAGTACTTC. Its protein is CASRAAGQGGETQYF.

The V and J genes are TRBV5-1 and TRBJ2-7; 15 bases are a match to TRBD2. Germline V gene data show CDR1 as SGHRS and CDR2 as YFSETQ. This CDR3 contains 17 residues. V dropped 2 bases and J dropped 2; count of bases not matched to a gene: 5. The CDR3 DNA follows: TGCGCCAGCAGCTTTGGGACTAGCGGGAGGCCACCCTACGAGCAGTACTTC. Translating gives CASSFGTSGRPPYEQYF.

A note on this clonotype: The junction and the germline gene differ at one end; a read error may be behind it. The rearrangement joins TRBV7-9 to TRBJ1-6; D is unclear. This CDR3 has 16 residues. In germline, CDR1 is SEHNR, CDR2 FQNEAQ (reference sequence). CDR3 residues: CASSQVVGTYNSPLHF. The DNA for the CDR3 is TGCGCCAGCAGCCAAGTTGTGGGTACCTATAATTCACCCCTCCACTTT.

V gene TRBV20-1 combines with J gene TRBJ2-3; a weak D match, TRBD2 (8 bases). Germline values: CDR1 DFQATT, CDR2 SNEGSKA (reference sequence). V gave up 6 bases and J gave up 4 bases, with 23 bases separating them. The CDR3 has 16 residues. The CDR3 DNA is TGCAGTGCCGGGGGGGCAGGGGGGATTGTGGCAGATACGCAGTATTTT. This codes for CSAGGAGGIVADTQYF.